A selection of T cell receptor beta chains follows, all from one sample in a study of OX40 agonist ivuxolimab in advanced cancers. Assay used: immunoSEQ multiplex PCR; TCRdb lists only in-frame clones, some missing. Of fewer than 80,000 clones in the sample, roughly 80% were seen once. Sequenced here: CD4+ or CD8+ T cells sorted from blood, sampled in a trial of the OX40 agonist ivuxolimab. The receptors were gathered from an adult with an advanced solid tumor such as melanoma, head and neck, liver or kidney cancer. Each CDR3 is given with its conserved first and last residue. A D gene is named only where the DNA matches it firmly. Clone size, where shown, is once, few, many, or a class for clones that have expanded.

>TRBJ1-4|TRBV27|.|TRBD1
TGTGCCAGCAGTTCGGCCCGGGACAGGGGGCGAAAATCTCAAAATGAAAAACTGTTTTTT
CASSSARDRGRKSQNEKLFF
>TRBJ2-3|TRBV4-1|.|.
TGCGCCAGCAGCCAATCCTTGGGGCGGCCTAGCACAGATACGCAGTATTTT
CASSQSLGRPSTDTQYF
>TRBJ1-2|TRBV6-6|once|.
TGTGCCAGCAGGAGCCACAGGACCGAAATGTATGGCTACACCTTC
CASRSHRTEMYGYTF
>TRBJ1-5|TRBV27|.|.
TGTGCCAGCAGTTCGACTGACCTGGGGCAGCCCCAGCATTTT
CASSSTDLGQPQHF
>TRBJ1-3|TRBV6-6|.|.
TGTGCCAGCAAGGGGGGGGCGCGTGGAAACACCATATATTTT
CASKGGARGNTIYF
>TRBJ2-3|TRBV7-9|.|.
TGTGCCAGCAGCTTCTTCATGACGAGGACTACGCAGTATTTT
CASSFFMTRTTQYF
>TRBJ2-7|TRBV28|.|.
TGTGCCAGCAGTTTGCGCAACCGAACCTACGAGCAGTACTTC
CASSLRNRTYEQYF
>TRBJ2-7|TRBV2|.|.
TGTGCCAGCACTAATAGCTTCTACGAGCAGTACTTC
CASTNSFYEQYF
>TRBJ2-2|TRBV4-3|.|TRBD2
TGCGCCAGCAGCCTCATAGCGGGAGGGGCGGGGGAGCTGTTTTTT
CASSLIAGGAGELFF
>TRBJ2-2|TRBV6-5|.|.
TGTGCCAGCACCCGAGGGGGAGGAACCGGGGAGCTGTTTTTT
CASTRGGGTGELFF
>TRBJ1-2|TRBV28|few|.
TGTGCCAGCAGTTTGGCCCGAGGCACTTCTAACTATGGCTACACCTTC
CASSLARGTSNYGYTF
>TRBJ2-7|TRBV27|.|TRBD2
TGTGCCAGCAGCCCACGATCCGTTACTAGCGGGCAATCCTACGAGCAGTACTTC
CASSPRSVTSGQSYEQYF
>TRBJ2-7|TRBV27|once|.
TGTGCCAGCAGTCCCCAGGGTAACCTCCTCTACGAGCAGTACTTC
CASSPQGNLLYEQYF
>TRBJ2-5|TRBV5-1|.|.
TGCGCCAGCAGCCAAGGACTACACCAAGAGACCCAGTACTTC
CASSQGLHQETQYF
>TRBJ2-3|TRBV19|.|.
TGTGCCAGTAGTGCCGAGGGACTCCGAGGGCAGTATTTT
CASSAEGLRGQYF
>TRBJ2-5|TRBV13|.|.
TGTGCCAGCAGCTTAGTGACCATAGTGGGGGGGGCCCGTGAGACCCAGTACTTC
CASSLVTIVGGARETQYF
>TRBJ1-5|TRBV5-5|.|.
TGTGCCAGCAGCTTACAGGAGCGTCAGCCCCAGCATTTT
CASSLQERQPQHF
>TRBJ2-1|TRBV14|few|.
TGTGCCAGCAGTCGTCTAGGAGGCTCCTACAATGAGCAGTTCTTC
CASSRLGGSYNEQFF
>TRBJ1-5|TRBV19|.|.
TGTGCCAGTAGTATTCGCCAGATCAATCAGCCCCAGCATTTT
CASSIRQINQPQHF
>TRBJ2-7|TRBV29-1|.|.
TGCAGCGTTGAAGAAGGACGCTATTCGGGGGAGCAGTACTTC
CSVEEGRYSGEQYF
>TRBJ2-3|TRBV2|few|TRBD2
TGTGCCCGCCGGGGGGGGAGCACAGATACGCAGTATTTT
CARRGGSTDTQYF
>TRBJ2-1|TRBV7-9|.|TRBD2
TGTGCCAGCTATAGCGGGAGAAAGTTCAGTGAGCAGTTCTTC
CASYSGRKFSEQFF
>TRBJ2-7|TRBV28|.|.
TGTGCCAGCAGTTTGGTTGCGGTCCTCCCCGAGCAGTACTTC
CASSLVAVLPEQYF
>TRBJ2-5|TRBV7-8|.|TRBD1
TGTGCCAGCAGCTTAAGGTTGATGATCAGGGGGCCCCAAGAGACCCAGTACTTC
CASSLRLMIRGPQETQYF
>TRBJ2-1|TRBV6-4|.|TRBD1
TGTGCCAGCAGTGTCGAAATCGTGGGACAGGGGGGTAATGAGCAGTTCTTC
CASSVEIVGQGGNEQFF
>TRBJ2-6|TRBV6-4|.|.
TGTGCCAGCAGCCCAGGGACGGCAGAAGCCAACGTCCTGACTTTC
CASSPGTAEANVLTF
>TRBJ1-4|TRBV6-6|.|.
TGTGCCAGCAGTACAGGCCGGGCAACTAATGAAAAACTGTTTTTT
CASSTGRATNEKLFF
>TRBJ2-1|TRBV11-2|.|.
TGTGCCAGCAGCTTAGGGGGGGAATGGGAGCAGTTCTTC
CASSLGGEWEQFF
>TRBJ1-4|TRBV15|.|.
TGTGCCACCAGCAGAGGGCAGCAGGACGGGGAAAAACTGTTTTTT
CATSRGQQDGEKLFF
>TRBJ2-5|TRBV13|.|TRBD2
TGTGCCAGCAGCCCCGCGGCGGGGGGCATCGGGTCTTCACGGGAGACCCAGTACTTC
CASSPAAGGIGSSRETQYF
>TRBJ2-2|TRBV27|.|.
TGTGCCAGCAGTTCCCTACAGGGTACGTGGGAGCTGTTTTTT
CASSSLQGTWELFF
>TRBJ1-1|TRBV15|.|.
TGTGCCACCAAACAGTGGAACACTGAAGCTTTCTTT
CATKQWNTEAFF
>TRBJ1-2|TRBV9|.|.
TGTGCCAGCAGCCATGGAGGGACGTCGAACTATGGCTACACCTTC
CASSHGGTSNYGYTF
>TRBJ2-1|TRBV6-5|once|.
TGTGCCAGCAGTGTGCGCCAGACCAATGAGCAGTTCTTC
CASSVRQTNEQFF
>TRBJ2-3|TRBV11-3|once|.
TGTGCCAGTGGGAGGGACAACACAGATACGCAGTATTTT
CASGRDNTDTQYF
>TRBJ2-3|TRBV9|.|.
TGTGCCAGCAGCGAGACGACAGGTCTTAGCACAGATACGCAGTATTTT
CASSETTGLSTDTQYF
>TRBJ2-1|TRBV25-1|.|TRBD1
TGTGCCAGCAGTGACCACAGGGGAAATGAGCAGTTCTTC
CASSDHRGNEQFF
>TRBJ1-1|TRBV7-9|once|.
TGTGCCAGCAGCGGCAGGGAAGTTTCCACTGAAGCTTTCTTT
CASSGREVSTEAFF
>TRBJ1-4|TRBV2|.|.
TGTGCCAGCAGTGAGGGAAGTTATAATGAAAAACTGTTTTTT
CASSEGSYNEKLFF
>TRBJ2-5|TRBV6-6|.|.
TGTGCCAGCAGCTCAACGTATAGGGCCAGGGAGACCCAGTACTTC
CASSSTYRARETQYF
>TRBJ2-7|TRBV2|.|.
TGTGCCAGCAGTGTCAGGGGCATCGACGAGCAGTACTTC
CASSVRGIDEQYF
>TRBJ1-2|TRBV28|.|.
TGTGCCAGCAGTCCCCGATTGGGTGGCTACACCTTC
CASSPRLGGYTF
>TRBJ2-1|TRBV19|few|TRBD2
TGTGCCAGTAGTCCCTGGGGAGGGTCGGAACAGTTCTTC
CASSPWGGSEQFF
>TRBJ2-3|TRBV28|.|TRBD2
TGTGCCAGCAGAATAGCGGGGCCTGGCACAGATACGCAGTATTTT
CASRIAGPGTDTQYF
>TRBJ2-7|TRBV25-1|.|.
TGTGCCAGCGCCAGGGCTGGGGTTGGAGGCGAGCAGTACTTC
CASARAGVGGEQYF
>TRBJ2-3|TRBV15|.|TRBD2
TGTGCCACCAGCAGAGCCGGGACTAGCGAGAGGTATACGCAGTATTTT
CATSRAGTSERYTQYF
>TRBJ1-5|TRBV7-3|.|.
TGTGCCAGCAGCCAGGGAGCAGGGAAGGTTCTTCCCCAGCATTTT
CASSQGAGKVLPQHF
>TRBJ2-1|TRBV7-2|.|.
TGTGCCAGCAGCGGAAACTCTTTCAATGAGCAGTTCTTC
CASSGNSFNEQFF
>TRBJ1-4|TRBV18|.|.
TGTGCCAGCTCACTGATCTCCAATGAAAAACTGTTTTTT
CASSLISNEKLFF
>TRBJ2-2|TRBV6-4|.|.
TGTGCCAGCAGTGACTCCCAGCGGGCCACCGGGGAGCTGTTTTTT
CASSDSQRATGELFF
>TRBJ1-4|TRBV7-9|once|.
TGTGCCAGCAGACGTCTGTCTGAGGATGAAAAACTGTTTTTT
CASRRLSEDEKLFF
>TRBJ1-5|TRBV28|few|.
TGTGCCAGCAGCCCCGGCCGCGACAATCAGCCCCAGCATTTT
CASSPGRDNQPQHF
>TRBJ1-1|TRBV4-3|.|.
TGCGCCAGCAGCCAAGGTGGAGGGCTGTTTGAAGCTTTCTTT
CASSQGGGLFEAFF
>TRBJ2-5|TRBV7-2|.|TRBD2
TGTGCCAGCAGCTTCGGCGGGGGGGGCGGTGAGACCCAGTACTTC
CASSFGGGGGETQYF
>TRBJ2-7|TRBV7-2|.|.
TGTGCCAGCAGCGGTGACAGTGCCTACGAGCAGTACTTC
CASSGDSAYEQYF